This TCR beta chain was recorded in a study of cytomegalovirus exposure and HLA in healthy donors. Findings and limits, study-wide: The classifier reportedly diagnosed cytomegalovirus status with high specificity and sensitivity. Some TCR beta chains (roughly 150 of them) were listed as cytomegalovirus-associated. Sequence variants that were highly shared formed a cluster that was likely a sequencing artifact.

Use of 60 Vbeta and 13 Jbeta primers characterized the PCR. Sequencing was performed with immunoSEQ multiplex PCR; in TCRdb, only in-frame clones are kept and a portion is missing. The profile shows about 190,000 clones, roughly 80% of them singletons. With respect to this clone: What it binds is not known.

Healthy donors of bone marrow made up the group. The CDR3 consists of 17 residues. After removal of 8 bases from V and 0 bases from J, the junction contained 10 bases not matched to a gene. Germline values: CDR1 LNHDA, CDR2 SQIVND (reference sequence). J is TRBJ2-6 and V is TRBV19; the match to TRBD1 covers 7 bases. This sequence was found in a woman younger than 30 in good health and CMV-seronegative. Sequences were obtained from PBMCs. The CDR3 spells CASSSGTAISGANVLTF. The CDR3 nucleotides are TGTGCCAGTTCCTCCGGGACAGCGATCTCTGGGGCCAACGTCCTGACTTTC.